These T cell receptor beta chains were read from a single sample in a study of T-cell memory formation after mild COVID-19. Each CDR3 protein gets one entry after TCRdb re-called the 5' RACE reads with MiXCR. The table includes tens of thousands of distinct CDR3 sequences, approximately 14% detected once. Sequenced sample: PBMCs or a T cell subset sorted from them (not recorded which). Every receptor here comes from an adult woman who had mild COVID-19 (a few samples of this study predate the infection). Cell type and time point are not known. The CDR3 runs from the conserved cysteine through the conserved F or W. D genes are given only for firm matches. Clone sizes are given selectively: once, few, many, or a class where the clone is expanded.

clone_size: few
j_call: TRBJ2-1
d_call: .
v_call: TRBV2
cdr3_aa: CASRSDDWYNEQFF
cdr3_nt: TGTGCCAGCAGGTCCGACGACTGGTACAATGAGCAGTTCTTC

clone_size: .
j_call: TRBJ2-7
d_call: .
v_call: TRBV28
cdr3_aa: CASSSPPQAGADCEQYF
cdr3_nt: TGTGCCAGCAGTTCCCCGCCCCAGGCCGGGGCAGACTGCGAGCAGTACTTC

clone_size: few
j_call: TRBJ2-7
d_call: .
v_call: TRBV4-3
cdr3_aa: CASSQGGIGYEQYF
cdr3_nt: TGCGCCAGCAGCCAAGGGGGAATCGGCTACGAGCAGTACTTC

clone_size: .
j_call: TRBJ1-2
d_call: TRBD1
v_call: TRBV15
cdr3_aa: CATSSRTGGLVYGYTF
cdr3_nt: TGTGCCACCAGCAGCCGGACAGGGGGCTTAGTCTATGGCTACACCTTC

clone_size: few
j_call: TRBJ1-5
d_call: .
v_call: TRBV6-5
cdr3_aa: CASSQFRNQPQHF
cdr3_nt: TGTGCCAGCAGTCAATTCAGGAATCAGCCCCAGCATTTT

clone_size: few
j_call: TRBJ2-7
d_call: TRBD1
v_call: TRBV5-1
cdr3_aa: CASSLGGTGAYEQYF
cdr3_nt: TGCGCCAGCAGCTTGGGCGGGACAGGGGCCTACGAGCAGTACTTC

clone_size: .
j_call: TRBJ2-3
d_call: .
v_call: TRBV19
cdr3_aa: CASKGDTTDTQYF
cdr3_nt: TGTGCCAGTAAAGGGGATACCACAGATACGCAGTATTTT

clone_size: few
j_call: TRBJ2-3
d_call: TRBD1
v_call: TRBV27
cdr3_aa: CASSYPGQGADTQYF
cdr3_nt: TGTGCCAGCAGTTATCCGGGACAGGGGGCAGATACGCAGTATTTT

clone_size: .
j_call: TRBJ2-1
d_call: TRBD2
v_call: TRBV5-1
cdr3_aa: CASSDGTSGDNEQFF
cdr3_nt: TGCGCCAGCAGCGACGGGACTAGCGGGGACAATGAGCAGTTCTTC

clone_size: .
j_call: TRBJ2-1
d_call: TRBD2
v_call: TRBV12-3/TRBV12-4
cdr3_aa: CASSSLAGGLYEQFF
cdr3_nt: TGTGCCAGCAGTTCTTTAGCGGGGGGGCTTTATGAGCAGTTCTTC

clone_size: .
j_call: TRBJ2-5
d_call: .
v_call: TRBV7-9
cdr3_aa: CASSPRAGRETQYF
cdr3_nt: TGTGCCAGCAGCCCCCGGGCCGGGCGGGAGACCCAGTACTTC

clone_size: .
j_call: TRBJ2-1
d_call: TRBD2
v_call: TRBV3-1
cdr3_aa: CASSQVMTSEYNEQFF
cdr3_nt: TGTGCCAGCAGCCAAGTTATGACTAGCGAGTACAATGAGCAGTTCTTC

clone_size: .
j_call: TRBJ1-1
d_call: .
v_call: TRBV5-1
cdr3_aa: CASSVSGEAFF
cdr3_nt: TGCGCCAGCAGCGTATCGGGTGAAGCTTTCTTT

clone_size: few
j_call: TRBJ1-1
d_call: .
v_call: TRBV11-2
cdr3_aa: CASAPGSHTEAFF
cdr3_nt: TGTGCCAGCGCCCCCGGGAGTCACACTGAAGCTTTCTTT

clone_size: few
j_call: TRBJ2-3
d_call: .
v_call: TRBV11-2
cdr3_aa: CASSSMVAGDTQYF
cdr3_nt: TGTGCCAGCAGCTCGATGGTGGCGGGAGATACGCAGTATTTT

clone_size: few
j_call: TRBJ2-1
d_call: TRBD2
v_call: TRBV27
cdr3_aa: CASSFLGSSGEGIYNEQFF
cdr3_nt: TGTGCCAGCAGTTTCCTCGGGTCGAGCGGGGAGGGGATCTACAATGAGCAGTTCTTC

clone_size: few
j_call: TRBJ1-1
d_call: .
v_call: TRBV6-1
cdr3_aa: CASLVHTEAFF
cdr3_nt: TGTGCCAGCCTCGTCCACACTGAAGCTTTCTTT

clone_size: .
j_call: TRBJ2-1
d_call: .
v_call: TRBV18
cdr3_aa: CASSPPPGQGNEQFF
cdr3_nt: TGTGCCAGCTCACCACCGCCAGGGCAAGGCAATGAGCAGTTCTTC

clone_size: once
j_call: TRBJ2-3
d_call: .
v_call: TRBV5-6
cdr3_aa: CASSPPGAQLTDTQYF
cdr3_nt: TGTGCCAGCAGCCCCCCGGGGGCCCAACTCACAGATACGCAGTATTTT

clone_size: medium-sized
j_call: TRBJ2-2
d_call: .
v_call: TRBV7-2
cdr3_aa: CASSLGAGNRELFF
cdr3_nt: TGTGCCAGCAGCTTAGGGGCAGGGAATCGGGAGCTGTTTTTT

clone_size: .
j_call: TRBJ2-2
d_call: TRBD1
v_call: TRBV29-1
cdr3_aa: CSVTGTENTGELFF
cdr3_nt: TGCAGCGTAACCGGGACAGAGAACACCGGGGAGCTGTTTTTT

clone_size: few
j_call: TRBJ2-7
d_call: .
v_call: TRBV30
cdr3_aa: CAWSDTGNEQYF
cdr3_nt: TGTGCCTGGAGTGATACAGGGAACGAGCAGTACTTC

clone_size: once
j_call: TRBJ1-3
d_call: .
v_call: TRBV20-1
cdr3_aa: CSARDARTNSGNTIYF
cdr3_nt: TGCAGTGCTAGAGATGCCAGGACCAACTCTGGAAACACCATATATTTT

clone_size: .
j_call: TRBJ2-7
d_call: TRBD2
v_call: TRBV29-1
cdr3_aa: CSARGGQVYEQYF
cdr3_nt: TGCAGCGCTCGGGGGGGGCAGGTCTACGAGCAGTACTTC

clone_size: .
j_call: TRBJ2-5
d_call: TRBD1
v_call: TRBV29-1
cdr3_aa: CSVAGGAQETQYF
cdr3_nt: TGCAGCGTGGCAGGGGGCGCACAAGAGACCCAGTACTTC

clone_size: few
j_call: TRBJ2-1
d_call: .
v_call: TRBV7-2
cdr3_aa: CASSLPRSSAPYNEQFF
cdr3_nt: TGTGCCAGCAGCTTACCCCGGTCCTCGGCGCCCTACAATGAGCAGTTCTTC

clone_size: .
j_call: TRBJ2-1
d_call: TRBD2
v_call: TRBV10-3
cdr3_aa: CAIAPSGENNEQFF
cdr3_nt: TGTGCCATCGCTCCTAGCGGGGAGAACAATGAGCAGTTCTTC

clone_size: many
j_call: TRBJ2-5
d_call: .
v_call: TRBV12-3/TRBV12-4
cdr3_aa: CASSPQGPGETQYF
cdr3_nt: TGTGCCAGCAGTCCACAGGGACCGGGAGAGACCCAGTACTTC

clone_size: few
j_call: TRBJ1-2
d_call: .
v_call: TRBV6-5
cdr3_aa: CASSQTRTVLYGYTF
cdr3_nt: TGTGCCAGCAGTCAGACGAGGACGGTACTGTATGGCTACACCTTC

clone_size: many
j_call: TRBJ2-7
d_call: .
v_call: TRBV7-9
cdr3_aa: CASSLGTGYDEQYF
cdr3_nt: TGTGCCAGCAGCTTAGGGACTGGGTATGACGAGCAGTACTTC

clone_size: .
j_call: TRBJ2-2
d_call: .
v_call: TRBV23-1
cdr3_aa: CASSQPGQGVSPGSCFF
cdr3_nt: .

clone_size: few
j_call: TRBJ2-2
d_call: .
v_call: TRBV12-3/TRBV12-4
cdr3_aa: CASSYVTGELFF
cdr3_nt: TGTGCCAGCAGCTACGTCACCGGGGAGCTGTTTTTT

clone_size: .
j_call: TRBJ2-5
d_call: TRBD2
v_call: TRBV4-1
cdr3_aa: CASSQSTPGLAGPQETQYF
cdr3_nt: TGCGCCAGCAGCCAATCCACCCCGGGACTAGCGGGACCCCAAGAGACCCAGTACTTC